The rows below give T cell receptor beta chains drawn from one sample of a study of regulatory T cells in long-lasting Graves disease. TCRdb re-called the multiplex PCR reads through MiXCR, storing one row per CDR3 protein. The sample holds about 340,000 distinct CDR3 sequences, around 19% seen once. Here the sequenced sample was peripheral blood mononuclear cells (PBMCs), taken when the disease was refractory, from a patient treated with antithyroid drugs. The receptors shown here come from a female donor with Graves disease. Both conserved end residues are part of each CDR3. A D gene is named only where the DNA matches it firmly. Clone size is given for some rows only: seen once, a few or many times, or a class if the clone is expanded.

>TRBJ1-1|many|TRBV15|.
TGTGCCACCAGCAGACAGATAATGAACACTGAAGCTTTCTTT
CATSRQIMNTEAFF
>TRBJ2-5|many|TRBV12-3/TRBV12-4|.
TGTGCCAGCAGTTTTATAGCATGGCGGACCCAAGAGACCCAGTACTTC
CASSFIAWRTQETQYF
>TRBJ1-5|.|TRBV19|.
TGTGCCAGTAGTATTTCGGAGGGGTTGAACAATCAGCCCCAGCATTTT
CASSISEGLNNQPQHF
>TRBJ1-3|.|TRBV12-3/TRBV12-4|TRBD1
TGTGCCACAGGGGGGGTGAAATTTGGAAACACCATATATTTT
CATGGVKFGNTIYF
>TRBJ1-3|few|TRBV18|.
TGTGCCAGCTCACCCAGCTCGCCAGGGGAAGGCTCTGGAAACACCATATATTTT
CASSPSSPGEGSGNTIYF
>TRBJ1-2|.|TRBV6-2/TRBV6-3|.
TGTGCCAGCACCCTCCAGTCCGGGACAACGTCTGGCTACACCTTC
CASTLQSGTTSGYTF
>TRBJ1-5|many|TRBV7-3|.
TGTGCCAGCAGCCAAGGACGGGGTAGCAATCAGCCCCAGCATTTT
CASSQGRGSNQPQHF
>TRBJ1-5|.|TRBV30|.
TGTGCCTGGAGCTCACCGTATAGCAATCAGCCCCAGCATTTT
CAWSSPYSNQPQHF
>TRBJ1-6|many|TRBV27|.
TGTGCCAGCAGTCCCGGACGTCTTACTTATTCACCCCTCCACTTT
CASSPGRLTYSPLHF
>TRBJ2-5|many|TRBV29-1|.
TGCAGCGTTGTCTTTGTGGATAAAGAGACCCAGTACTTC
CSVVFVDKETQYF
>TRBJ2-2|few|TRBV28|TRBD2
TGTGCCAGCAGTTTTAGCCTAGCGGGAAGAAGAGGGGAGCTGTTTTTT
CASSFSLAGRRGELFF
>TRBJ1-4|few|TRBV30|.
TGTGCCTGGAGTGTAGGGGGGGTCATCGGAAAACTGTTTTTT
CAWSVGGVIGKLFF
>TRBJ1-6|few|TRBV7-9|TRBD1
TGTGCCAGCAGCTTGGGACAGGGGTTTCCCTATAATTCACCCCTCCACTTT
CASSLGQGFPYNSPLHF
>TRBJ1-1|few|TRBV15|.
TGTGCCACCAGCAGAGATGTGGGAAAAGCTTTCTTT
CATSRDVGKAFF
>TRBJ1-1|few|TRBV6-6|.
TGTGCCAGCAGTTACTCGAGGTCGGGCACTGAAGCTTTCTTT
CASSYSRSGTEAFF
>TRBJ2-7|.|TRBV7-9|TRBD1
TGTGCCAGCAGCTTCGCCCGGACAGGGCCCCCCGAGCAGTACTTC
CASSFARTGPPEQYF
>TRBJ2-7|.|TRBV7-9|.
TGTGCCAGCAGCCCTCTCGGGGCGGCGAGCTCCTACGAGCAGTACTTC
CASSPLGAASSYEQYF